These 31 T cell receptor beta chains share one sample of origin, sequenced in a study of Ad26.COV2.S vaccination and SARS-CoV-2 variants. Treatment: approximately 18 received Ad26.COV2.S at low or high dose, single or two shots; about five received placebo; per-sample allocation not given. Sampling was done on day 63 after the first vaccine or placebo injection. Libraries were prepared by immunoSEQ multiplex PCR; TCRdb keeps only in-frame clonotypes and omits some of them. The repertoire holds about 400,000 clones, with around 92% as singletons. The starting material was peripheral blood, obtained in a trial of Ad26.COV2.S vaccine versus placebo. These receptor sequences come from a person aged 18-60 years who received the Ad26.COV2.S COVID-19 vaccine or a placebo.

This rearrangement joins TRBV28 to TRBJ1-1, with D tentatively TRBD1 (6 bases). Trimming cost V 2 bases and J 2 bases, with 9 bases left between them. Germline lookup yields CDR1 MDHEN and CDR2 SYDVKM. The CDR3 sequence is 14 residues long. CDR3 DNA: TGTGCCAGCAGTTTAGCAGGGGTCAACACTGAAGCTTTCTTT. It is translated as CASSLAGVNTEAFF.

The chain joins TRBV6-5 to TRBJ1-1; D unclear. The germline CDR1 and CDR2 sequences are MNHEY and SVGAGI. Trimming removed 2 bases from V and 3 bases from J, with 13 bases in between. The CDR3 spans 15 residues. The chain's CDR3 is CASSYGVRVDTEAFF. The DNA for the CDR3 is TGTGCCAGCAGTTACGGAGTACGAGTGGACACTGAAGCTTTCTTT.

A few counts support this clone. This chain's CDR3 is CASSLERVRGYTF. The DNA for the CDR3 is TGTGCCAGCAGCTTAGAAAGGGTCCGCGGCTACACCTTC. The chain combines TRBV5-4 with TRBJ1-2, with D unresolved. Looked up from germline, CDR1 is SGHNT and CDR2 is YYREEE (reference sequence). CDR3 length: 13 amino acids. Trimming stripped 2 bases from V and 8 bases from J, with 13 bases between.

This chain's CDR3 is CASSPWTSLDTGELFF. In DNA, the CDR3 is TGTGCCAGCAGCCCCTGGACTAGCCTAGACACCGGGGAGCTGTTTTTT. V usage is TRBV5-6 and J usage is TRBJ2-2; 8 nucleotides line up with TRBD2. The CDR3 is made up of 16 amino acids. J lost 3 bases, V lost 4 bases, and 8 bases had no gene match. In germline, CDR1 is SGHDT, CDR2 YYEEEE.

V gene TRBV4-1 combines with J gene TRBJ1-2; D gene unclear. CDR3 length equals 17 residues. The V end was cut by 0 bases, the J end by 1 base, with 15 bases between. Germline values: CDR1 MGHRA, CDR2 YSYEKL. This CDR3 is CASSQDRAALFNYGYTF. The CDR3 DNA reads TGCGCCAGCAGCCAAGATCGGGCAGCCCTTTTTAACTATGGCTACACCTTC.

J is TRBJ1-2 and V is TRBV7-9; tentatively, D is TRBD1 (5 bases). The V gene's germline CDR1 is SEHNR and CDR2 FQNEAQ (reference sequence). Trimming left V 5 bases short and J 5 bases short, with 18 bases between. The length of the CDR3 is 15 residues. The CDR3 sequence: CASSDKTGPTYGYTF. For the CDR3, the DNA is TGTGCCAGCAGCGATAAAACGGGACCCACATATGGCTACACCTTC. Full variable domain (remainder filled in from reference TRBV7-9 and TRBJ1-2): DTGVSQNPRHKITKRGQNVTFRCDPISEHNRLYWYRQTLGQGPEFLTYFQNEAQLEKSRLLSDRFSAERPKGSFSTLEIQRTEQGDSAMYLCASSDKTGPTYGYTFGSGTRLTVV.

For the CDR3, the DNA is TGTGCCAGCAGCCCCCGGGGGGGCGAGACCCAGTACTTC. Translation gives CASSPRGGETQYF. The V and J genes are TRBV7-9 and TRBJ2-5, with 8 bases fitting TRBD2. J gave up 5 bases and V 5 bases, and 4 bases lay outside the gene matches. The CDR3 is 13 residues long. The V gene's germline CDR1 is SEHNR and CDR2 FQNEAQ (reference sequence).

The V and J genes are TRBV11-2 and TRBJ2-5; 7 positions match TRBD1. V trimming: 4 bases; J trimming: 1 base; junction bases outside the gene matches: 9. CDR3 length equals 16 residues. Per germline, CDR1 SGHAT and CDR2 FQNNGV. In nucleotides, the CDR3 is TGTGCCAGCAGCTCTCAACCCGGGACAGTCCAAGAGACCCAGTACTTC. Translating it yields CASSSQPGTVQETQYF.

CDR3 sequence (DNA): TGTGCCAGCAGCCGACAGGGTAGAGAGACCCAGTACTTC. It is translated as CASSRQGRETQYF. The rearrangement uses TRBV11-3 and TRBJ2-5; 7 positions match TRBD1. Trimming removed 5 bases from V and 4 bases from J; junction bases left unmatched: 4. The CDR3 runs 13 residues. In germline, CDR1 is SGHNT, CDR2 YENEEA.

The chain recombines TRBV6-6 with TRBJ1-4, with 7 bases that match TRBD1. The ends lost 5 bases at V and 0 bases at J; junction bases unmatched: 12. The CDR3 contains 18 residues. Germline V lookup: CDR1 MNHNY, CDR2 SVGAGI (reference sequence). CDR3 amino acids: CASSPPNRGSATNEKLFF. CDR3 bases: TGTGCCAGCAGTCCTCCTAACAGGGGATCTGCAACTAATGAAAAACTGTTTTTT.

This sequence joins TRBV25-1 and TRBJ1-1, with D possibly TRBD1 on 5 matching bases. V was shortened by 3 bases and J by 2 bases, with 10 bases between the two germline ends. The CDR3 has 14 amino acids. The germline V gene has CDR1 MGHDK and CDR2 SYGVNS. The CDR3 DNA follows: TGTGCCAGCAGTGAGCCGGGACCAAACACTGAAGCTTTCTTT. It yields the protein CASSEPGPNTEAFF. Full variable domain (outside the CDR3, taken from reference TRBV25-1 and TRBJ1-1): EADIYQTPRYLVIGTGKKITLECSQTMGHDKMYWYQQDPGMELHLIHYSYGVNSTEKGDLSSESTVSRIRTEHFPLTLESARPSHTSQYLCASSEPGPNTEAFFGQGTRLTVV.

The V call is TRBV7-2, the J call TRBJ2-5; D gene ambiguous. This CDR3 is 15 amino acids long. V dropped 4 bases and J dropped 5 bases, with 17 bases sitting between them. CDR1 is SGHTA and CDR2 is FQGNSA in the germline V gene. The CDR3 region has the DNA TGTGCCAGCAGCTCCGCGATAAATGGTGGGGAGACCCAGTACTTC. It specifies CASSSAINGGETQYF.

The chain recombines TRBV5-1 with TRBJ1-6, with D uncertain. V was shortened by 2 bases and J by 5 bases, with 8 bases between the two germline ends. The V gene's germline CDR1 is SGHRS and CDR2 YFSETQ. The CDR3 sequence is 14 residues long. CDR3 nucleotides: TGCGCCAGCAGCTTAGAGGGAGATAATTCACCCCTCCACTTT. Its protein is CASSLEGDNSPLHF. Based on the CDR3 plus reference TRBV5-1 and TRBJ1-6, the full variable domain is KAGVTQTPRYLIKTRGQQVTLSCSPISGHRSVSWYQQTPGQGLQFLFEYFSETQRNKGNFPGRFSGRQFSNSRSEMNVSTLELGDSALYLCASSLEGDNSPLHFGNGTRLTVT.

The gene calls are TRBV11-2 and TRBJ2-3; no clear D gene. The V gene lost 1 base and the J gene lost 4 bases, with 3 bases spanning the gap. Germline V gene data show CDR1 as SGHAT and CDR2 as FQNNGV. The CDR3 totals 12 residues. CDR3 sequence: CASSLAADTQYF. DNA of the CDR3: TGTGCCAGCAGCTTAGCGGCAGATACGCAGTATTTT.

This chain connects TRBV2 to TRBJ2-7; D is unresolved. The CDR3 spans 14 residues. CDR1 is SNHLY, CDR2 FYNNEI, per germline. V was shortened by 6 bases and J by 5 bases, with 17 bases between the two germline ends. CDR3 DNA sequence: TGTGCCAGCAGCGTGGACGGCAATCGGCACGAGCAGTACTTC. Residues: CASSVDGNRHEQYF.

The chain is built from TRBV3-1 (or the pseudogene TRBV3-2) and TRBJ2-5, with TRBD2 matching 10 bases. Trimming took 1 base from V and 5 from J; bases not matched to a gene: 7. The CDR3 length is 16 residues. Per germline, CDR1 LGHDT and CDR2 YNNKEL (reference sequence). Here the CDR3 reads CASSQGELAGYETQYF. The CDR3 DNA follows: TGTGCCAGCAGCCAAGGGGAACTAGCGGGGTACGAGACCCAGTACTTC.

The count of this clone is one. This chain connects TRBV2 to TRBJ2-2; D assignment may be TRBD1 or TRBD2 (5 bases each). V lost 6 bases to trimming and J lost 5 bases, with 13 bases between them. Germline values: CDR1 SNHLY, CDR2 FYNNEI. CDR3 length: 14 amino acids. The CDR3 sequence is CASSPRGLTGELFF. The CDR3 region has the DNA TGTGCCAGCAGCCCCCGGGGCCTAACCGGGGAGCTGTTTTTT.

The rearrangement links TRBV11-2 to TRBJ2-5; TRBD2 aligns across 8 bases. In germline, CDR1 is SGHAT, CDR2 FQNNGV. This CDR3 region has 14 residues. V dropped 3 bases and J dropped 5; count of bases not matched to a gene: 5. CDR3 region: CASSFPGTRETQYF. For the CDR3, the DNA is TGTGCCAGCAGCTTTCCCGGGACTAGGGAGACCCAGTACTTC. Variable domain in full (rest from reference TRBV11-2 and TRBJ2-5): EAGVAQSPRYKIIEKRQSVAFWCNPISGHATLYWYQQILGQGPKLLIQFQNNGVVDDSQLPKDRFSAERLKGVDSTLKIQPAKLEDSAVYLCASSFPGTRETQYFGPGTRLLVL.

This clone was counted between two and nine times. The chain joins TRBV6-4 to TRBJ2-7; TRBD1 aligns across 8 bases. CDR1 and CDR2 (germline): MRHNA, SNTAGT. V shed 9 bases and J 2 bases; nucleotides not matched to a gene: 15. There are 16 residues in the CDR3. The CDR3 coding sequence is TGTGCCAGGACTATACGTGACAGGGGTCCAACCTACGAGCAGTACTTC. Translated, it gives CARTIRDRGPTYEQYF.

The CDR3: CASSQSRGAYEQYF. Here the CDR3 DNA reads TGCGCCAGCAGCCAAAGCAGGGGGGCCTACGAGCAGTACTTC. The chain has TRBV4-3 and TRBJ2-7; D might be TRBD1 (7 bases). The germline V gene encodes CDR1 LGHNA and CDR2 YSLEER. Trimming took 2 bases from V and 2 from J, leaving 10 bases between them. The CDR3 spans 14 residues.

Concerning this clone itself: The junction departs from the called germline gene at one end, perhaps through a read error. The genes are TRBV29-1 and TRBJ2-5; the D gene is possibly TRBD1 (5 bases). Germline-derived CDR1 and CDR2 are SQVTM and ANQGSEA. The CDR3 is 14 amino acids. The DNA for the CDR3 is TGCAGCGTTGAAGATCCGACAGATCAAGAGAGCCAGTACTTC. It codes for CSVEDPTDQESQYF.

J is TRBJ2-5 and V is TRBV5-6, with 13 bases identical to TRBD2. V lost 3 bases, J lost 5 bases, and 7 bases stayed unmatched. CDR3 size: 16 residues. CDR1 is SGHDT, CDR2 YYEEEE, per germline. CDR3 loop: CASSWRTSGGWETQYF. CDR3 sequence (DNA): TGTGCCAGCAGCTGGCGGACTAGCGGGGGTTGGGAGACCCAGTACTTC.

V gene TRBV5-5 combines with J gene TRBJ2-7, with D unresolved. The V gene's germline CDR1 is SGHKS and CDR2 YYEKEE (reference sequence). The CDR3 extends over 13 amino acids. Between the trimmed V and J ends, which lost 0 bases and 2 bases, there was a span of 6 bases. The CDR3 reads CASSLGPPYEQYF. CDR3 coding DNA: TGTGCCAGCAGCTTGGGGCCCCCCTACGAGCAGTACTTC.

The V and J genes are TRBV11-2 and TRBJ1-1, with a possible D match to TRBD1 (5 bases). Looked up from germline, CDR1 is SGHAT and CDR2 is FQNNGV. The CDR3 spans 14 residues. The V end was cut by 1 base, the J end by 6 bases, with 12 bases between. CDR3 region: CASSLVSRAPEAFF. CDR3 bases: TGTGCCAGCAGCTTAGTTTCCAGGGCTCCTGAAGCTTTCTTT. Full variable domain (outside the CDR3, taken from reference TRBV11-2 and TRBJ1-1): EAGVAQSPRYKIIEKRQSVAFWCNPISGHATLYWYQQILGQGPKLLIQFQNNGVVDDSQLPKDRFSAERLKGVDSTLKIQPAKLEDSAVYLCASSLVSRAPEAFFGQGTRLTVV.

The chain recombines TRBV9 with TRBJ2-6, with 8 bases matching TRBD1. Germline-derived CDR1 and CDR2 are SGDLS and YYNGEE. This CDR3 contains 17 residues. V trimming: 3 bases; J trimming: 0 bases; junction bases outside the gene matches: 5. CDR3 amino acids: CASSADRGFSGANVLTF. CDR3 nucleotides: TGTGCCAGCAGCGCCGACAGGGGCTTCTCTGGGGCCAACGTCCTGACTTTC.

This rearrangement joins TRBV5-8 to TRBJ2-2; 8 bases align to TRBD1. The CDR3 totals 15 residues. The V and J ends lost 4 bases and 6 bases, in that order; junction bases with no gene match: 8. The germline CDR1 and CDR2 sequences are SGHTS and YDEGEE. DNA for the CDR3: TGTGCCAGCAGCCCAGGGACAGGCCCGGCCGGGGAGCTGTTTTTT. As protein: CASSPGTGPAGELFF.

The chain employs TRBV5-1 and TRBJ1-1, with a possible D match to TRBD1 (6 bases). CDR1 SGHRS and CDR2 YFSETQ come from the germline V gene. V was pared by 4 bases and J by 7 bases, with 20 bases between. The CDR3 covers 15 residues. The CDR3 here is CASSPGDRKAHEAFF. CDR3 coding DNA: TGCGCCAGCAGCCCGGGCGACAGGAAAGCCCATGAAGCTTTCTTT.

For this clone: The sample carries other DNA sequences with the same CDR3. V gene TRBV7-2 combines with J gene TRBJ2-3, with D tentatively TRBD1 (6 bases). CDR1 SGHTA and CDR2 FQGNSA come from the germline V gene. Between the trimmed V and J ends, which lost 0 bases and 0 bases, there was a span of 7 bases. The CDR3 is 15 residues long. The CDR3 DNA reads TGTGCCAGCAGCTTAGCGGGGGCTAGCACAGATACGCAGTATTTT. This codes for CASSLAGASTDTQYF.

The chain links TRBV9 to TRBJ2-2; D ambiguous. The germline V and J ends were trimmed by 6 bases and 3 bases, with 6 bases remaining between them. Germline CDR1 and CDR2: SGDLS and YYNGEE. The CDR3 loop spans 12 amino acids. CDR3 sequence (DNA): TGTGCCAGCACCTACGACACCGGGGAGCTGTTTTTT. Amino acids: CASTYDTGELFF.

The genes are TRBV5-1 and TRBJ1-1; TRBD1 agrees at 8 bases. CDR1 is SGHRS and CDR2 is YFSETQ in the germline V gene. V lost 0 bases, J lost 3 bases, and 1 base stayed unmatched. CDR3 size: 14 residues. The CDR3 DNA reads as TGCGCCAGCAGCTTGGGACAGGGGTACACTGAAGCTTTCTTT. The encoded protein is CASSLGQGYTEAFF.

This chain joins TRBV6-6 and TRBJ1-2; possible D gene TRBD1, 6 bases. Looked up from germline, CDR1 is MNHNY and CDR2 is SVGAGI (reference sequence). The CDR3 runs to 14 residues. The germline V and J ends were trimmed by 2 bases and 4 bases, with 11 bases remaining between them. Here the CDR3 reads CASSYVAGAYGYTF. In nucleotides, the CDR3 is TGTGCCAGCAGTTACGTGGCAGGGGCCTATGGCTACACCTTC.